These 31 T cell receptor beta chains were sequenced from one sample in a study of cytomegalovirus exposure and HLA in healthy donors. Primers included in the PCR were 60 Vbeta and 13 Jbeta primers. The method was immunoSEQ multiplex PCR; TCRdb's version includes in-frame clones alone and lacks a portion of them. The sample holds some 93,000 clones, 82% seen once. Input material: PBMCs. The source is a man aged 45-65 years in good health and CMV-seronegative.

The chain couples TRBV25-1 to TRBJ2-3, with TRBD1 matching 9 bases. CDR1 is MGHDK, CDR2 SYGVNS, per germline. CDR3 length: 15 residues. Trimming cost V 4 bases and J 1 base; bases outside gene matches: 3. CDR3 sequence: CASSAWDRGTDTQYF. For the CDR3, the DNA is TGTGCCAGCAGTGCATGGGACAGGGGCACAGATACGCAGTATTTT. The variable domain in full, completed from reference TRBV25-1 and TRBJ2-3, reads EADIYQTPRYLVIGTGKKITLECSQTMGHDKMYWYQQDPGMELHLIHYSYGVNSTEKGDLSSESTVSRIRTEHFPLTLESARPSHTSQYLCASSAWDRGTDTQYFGPGTRLTVL.

The V call is TRBV5-1, the J call TRBJ2-7; D ambiguous. The length of the CDR3 is 15 residues. V lost 0 bases to trimming and J lost 0 bases, with 10 bases between them. Germline CDR1 is SGHRS and CDR2 is YFSETQ. CDR3: CASSLEPESSYEQYF. The DNA for the CDR3 is TGCGCCAGCAGCTTGGAACCGGAGAGCTCCTACGAGCAGTACTTC.

The V call is TRBV5-6, the J call TRBJ1-3; no definite D call. The germline CDR1 and CDR2 sequences are SGHDT and YYEEEE. Trimming stripped 0 bases from V and 5 bases from J, with 9 bases between. The CDR3 is 14 amino acids. CDR3 region: CASSLGATRNTIYF. CDR3 coding DNA: TGTGCCAGCAGCTTGGGGGCTACCAGAAACACCATATATTTT.

The CDR3 here is CASSGGGGGNQPQHF. The CDR3 DNA reads TGTGCCAGCAGTGGGGGGGGTGGGGGCAATCAGCCCCAGCATTTT. V is TRBV2 and J is TRBJ1-5; D is possibly TRBD1 (5 bases). This CDR3 contains 15 residues. Between the trimmed V and J ends, which lost 4 bases and 2 bases, there was a span of 12 bases. Germline V gene sequence: CDR1 SNHLY, CDR2 FYNNEI.

The rearrangement links TRBV7-9 to TRBJ2-3, with 7 bases matching TRBD2. The trim removed 10 bases at V and 1 base at J, leaving 2 bases unmatched. CDR3 length: 12 amino acids. Germline CDR1 is SEHNR and CDR2 is FQNEAQ (reference sequence). DNA of the CDR3: TGTGCCACGGGGGGAGGCACAGATACGCAGTATTTT. Residues: CATGGGTDTQYF.

The chain is built from TRBV5-1 and TRBJ2-2; 9 nucleotides agree with TRBD1. Trimming removed 2 bases from V and 1 base from J; junction bases left unmatched: 3. The CDR3 length is 16 residues. Germline CDR1 and CDR2: SGHRS and YFSETQ. This CDR3 reads CASSFGQGWNTGELFF. The CDR3 DNA reads TGCGCCAGCAGCTTTGGACAGGGGTGGAACACCGGGGAGCTGTTTTTT.

V gene TRBV5-8 combines with J gene TRBJ2-7; TRBD2 matches at 11 bases. CDR1 and CDR2 (germline): SGHTS, YDEGEE. The CDR3 spans 16 residues. V gave up 0 bases and J gave up 2 bases; unmatched junction bases: 4. The CDR3 region has the DNA TGTGCCAGCAGCTTGGAAACGGGACTAGCGGCCTACGAGCAGTACTTC. This encodes CASSLETGLAAYEQYF.

DNA for the CDR3: TGTGCCAGCAGTAGCGGGACCAACCCAAGCACAGATACGCAGTATTTT. Its translation is CASSSGTNPSTDTQYF. This chain links TRBV9 with TRBJ2-3; 8 bases are shared with TRBD2. Germline loops: CDR1 SGDLS, CDR2 YYNGEE. J was trimmed by 0 bases and V by 5 bases; bases with no gene match: 8. The CDR3 spans 16 residues.

J is TRBJ2-7 and V is TRBV29-1; tentatively, D is TRBD2 (6 bases). Germline V gene data show CDR1 as SQVTM and CDR2 as ANQGSEA. The CDR3 loop spans 13 amino acids. Trimming removed 5 bases from V and 2 bases from J, with 13 bases in between. The CDR3 loop is CSVRTGETYEQYF. The CDR3 nucleotides read TGCAGCGTTCGGACGGGAGAAACCTACGAGCAGTACTTC.

The chain combines TRBV29-1 with TRBJ2-1; tentative D call: TRBD1 (5 bases). The germline gives CDR1 SQVTM, CDR2 ANQGSEA. This CDR3 comprises 17 residues. V dropped 4 bases and J dropped 6 bases, with 25 bases sitting between them. The CDR3 here is CSVAENLYIGAPNEQFF. The CDR3 DNA reads as TGCAGCGTTGCGGAAAACTTGTATATTGGGGCGCCCAATGAGCAGTTCTTC.

The chain is built from TRBV10-3 and TRBJ2-3, with 8 positions matching TRBD1. Germline assignment: CDR1 ENHRY and CDR2 SYGVKD. CDR3 size: 14 residues. V trimming: 5 bases; J trimming: 3 bases; junction bases outside the gene matches: 4. CDR3 bases: TGTGCCATCAGTCTAGGACAGGGAACAGATACGCAGTATTTT. Its protein product is CAISLGQGTDTQYF.

The CDR3 region is CASSLGQGGRSGYTF. CDR3 coding DNA: TGTGCCAGCAGCTTAGGCCAGGGGGGTCGGAGTGGCTACACCTTC. The genes are TRBV7-9 and TRBJ1-2; 7 bases match TRBD1. The CDR3 runs 15 residues. V lost 1 base and J lost 7; bases outside the gene matches: 9. Germline CDR1 SEHNR, CDR2 FQNEAQ (reference sequence).

This clone was seen just once. The chain couples TRBV5-8 to TRBJ2-1, with TRBD1 matching over 8 bases. J was trimmed by 3 bases and V by 2 bases; bases with no gene match: 1. The germline V gene encodes CDR1 SGHTS and CDR2 YDEGEE. The CDR3 length is 14 residues. CDR3 amino acids: CASSLTGGYNEQFF. The DNA of the CDR3 is TGTGCCAGCAGCTTAACAGGGGGCTACAATGAGCAGTTCTTC.

The V and J genes are TRBV18 and TRBJ2-2; the match to TRBD1 covers 9 bases. This CDR3 contains 17 residues. Trimming took 3 bases from V and 5 from J; bases not matched to a gene: 10. In germline, CDR1 is KGHSH, CDR2 LQKENI. The CDR3 bases are TGTGCCAGCTCACCGCTGGGACAGGGTGATGGTACCGGGGAGCTGTTTTTT. It codes for CASSPLGQGDGTGELFF.

The chain links TRBV5-6 to TRBJ1-2; TRBD1 aligns across 9 bases. In germline, CDR1 is SGHDT, CDR2 YYEEEE. The CDR3 totals 16 residues. After removal of 3 bases from V and 2 bases from J, the junction contained 8 bases not matched to a gene. CDR3 coding DNA: TGTGCCAGCAGCTCCCATCCCGGGACAGGGAACTATGGCTACACCTTC. It yields the protein CASSSHPGTGNYGYTF.

There are a few counts of this clone. The chain links TRBV6-6 to TRBJ1-1; D is ambiguous. CDR3 length: 14 amino acids. With 2 bases removed from V and 4 bases from J, the gap between germline ends came to 11 bases. Germline assignment: CDR1 MNHNY and CDR2 SVGAGI (reference sequence). Here the CDR3 DNA reads TGTGCCAGCAGTTACAATGGGGAGGGCACTGAAGCTTTCTTT. It yields the protein CASSYNGEGTEAFF.

The rearrangement links TRBV28 to TRBJ2-2; D possibly corresponds to TRBD2 (7 bases). Germline CDR1 and CDR2: MDHEN and SYDVKM. The V end lost 7 bases, the J end lost 0 bases, and 15 bases lay between the germline ends. CDR3 size: 16 residues. The CDR3 bases are TGTGCCAGCATCAATGGGGGGGCCTCGAACACCGGGGAGCTGTTTTTT. It is translated as CASINGGASNTGELFF.

This clone was recorded only once. The chain combines TRBV15 with TRBJ1-1; TRBD1 matches at 10 bases. J lost 1 base, V lost 5 bases, and 7 bases had no gene match. The CDR3 loop spans 16 amino acids. Looked up from germline, CDR1 is LNHNV and CDR2 is YYDKDF (reference sequence). Here the CDR3 reads CATSGGQGKGNTEAFF. In DNA form, the CDR3 reads TGTGCCACCAGCGGGGGACAGGGGAAAGGGAACACTGAAGCTTTCTTT.

The rearrangement uses TRBV18 and TRBJ2-4, with 10 bases identical to TRBD2. The CDR3 covers 19 residues. The J segment lost 2 bases and the V segment lost 2 bases, leaving 12 bases of the junction unmatched. In germline, CDR1 is KGHSH, CDR2 LQKENI. The CDR3 is CASSPLGAGGPESKNIQYF. CDR3 nucleotides: TGTGCCAGCTCACCATTAGGAGCGGGAGGGCCAGAATCCAAAAACATTCAGTACTTC.

The chain joins TRBV29-1 to TRBJ2-5; 7 positions match TRBD1. The closer fit of TRBJ2-7 to the DNA end suggests the J call may be wrong. CDR1 and CDR2 (germline): SQVTM, ANQGSEA. The CDR3 consists of 15 residues. DNA for the CDR3: TGCAGCGTTGAAGATCGAAAGGGGGCTAGCTACGAGCAGTACTTC. This codes for CSVEDRKGASYEQYF.

The CDR3 loop is CASSKTPGTSHLPDTQYF. CDR3 nucleotide sequence: TGCGCCAGCAGCAAGACCCCCGGGACTAGCCACCTCCCAGATACGCAGTATTTT. This chain connects TRBV4-1 to TRBJ2-3; 9 bases fit TRBD2. V gave up 5 bases and J gave up 4 bases; unmatched junction bases: 16. This CDR3 has 18 amino acids. From germline, CDR1 is MGHRA and CDR2 YSYEKL.

The V call is TRBV27, the J call TRBJ1-2; maybe TRBD1 (5 bases). The CDR3 covers 13 residues. Germline-derived CDR1 and CDR2 are MNHEY and SMNVEV (reference sequence). V was trimmed by 6 bases and J by 5 bases, leaving 13 bases between them. Written as DNA, the CDR3 is TGTGCCAGCAGATACCTGGAGGGGTATGGCTACACCTTC. The encoded protein is CASRYLEGYGYTF.

The chain recombines TRBV28 with TRBJ1-1, with TRBD1 identical over 10 bases. This CDR3 is 14 amino acids long. After removal of 6 bases from V and 4 bases from J, the junction contained 5 bases not matched to a gene. The germline V gene encodes CDR1 MDHEN and CDR2 SYDVKM. The CDR3 DNA reads TGTGCCAGCAGGACAGGGGGCGATCTCACTGAAGCTTTCTTT. Its translation is CASRTGGDLTEAFF.

This clone was seen a handful of times. The chain carries TRBV6-1 and TRBJ2-7; D is perhaps TRBD1 (6 bases). Trimming shortened V by 5 bases and J by 3 bases, and 8 bases separated the two germline ends. Per the germline V gene, CDR1 is MNHNS and CDR2 is SASEGT. The CDR3 runs 12 residues. In DNA form, the CDR3 reads TGTGCCAGCAGTCCGACAGGCTACGAGCAGTACTTC. Amino acid sequence: CASSPTGYEQYF.

The chain is built from TRBV5-1 and TRBJ2-6, with a weak D call TRBD2 (7 bases). CDR3 length: 16 amino acids. V was trimmed by 5 bases and J by 3 bases, leaving 15 bases between them. CDR1 SGHRS and CDR2 YFSETQ come from the germline V gene. The CDR3 DNA reads TGCGCCAGCAGAGGGAAGGGGGGGGGTGGGGCCAACGTCCTGACTTTC. It translates to CASRGKGGGGANVLTF.

This chain uses TRBV11-3 with TRBJ1-2, with unresolved D. Trimming pared 8 bases from V and 0 bases from J, leaving 13 bases between. This CDR3 comprises 14 residues. CDR1 and CDR2 from the germline V gene are SGHNT and YENEEA. CDR3 residues: CASEVGLANYGYTF. CDR3 nucleotide sequence: TGTGCCAGCGAGGTGGGTTTAGCTAACTATGGCTACACCTTC.

V gene TRBV18 combines with J gene TRBJ1-2, with TRBD1 as a possible D gene (5 bases). Trimming took 5 bases from V and 8 from J, leaving 18 bases between them. The CDR3 length is 14 residues. The V gene's germline CDR1 is KGHSH and CDR2 LQKENI. The CDR3 region is CASSIQGLDVGYTF. CDR3 nucleotides: TGTGCCAGCTCAATTCAGGGACTGGATGTAGGCTACACCTTC.

The chain couples TRBV19 to TRBJ1-2; 9 bases are shared with TRBD1. CDR3 length: 17 residues. The germline CDR1 and CDR2 sequences are LNHDA and SQIVND (reference sequence). Unmatched junction bases numbered 18, after V lost 10 bases and J lost 3 bases. The CDR3 DNA reads as TGTGCCACAACGAGGGGAAGACGGACAGGGGAGGACTATGGCTACACCTTC. Protein: CATTRGRRTGEDYGYTF.

This clone came up a few times. The genes are TRBV29-1 and TRBJ2-7, with no clear D. This CDR3 is built from 10 residues. Trimming removed 4 bases at V and 5 bases at J, with 6 bases between. Germline CDR1 is SQVTM and CDR2 is ANQGSEA. CDR3 sequence reads: CSVGVDEQYF. CDR3 coding DNA: TGCAGCGTTGGTGTAGACGAGCAGTACTTC.

The chain couples TRBV25-1 to TRBJ1-1; TRBD1 matches at 7 bases. This CDR3 region has 17 residues. The germline CDR1 and CDR2 sequences are MGHDK and SYGVNS. The V and J ends lost 3 bases and 0 bases, in that order; junction bases with no gene match: 10. In DNA, the CDR3 is TGTGCCAGCAGTGACACCCTCGCACAGGGGATGAACACTGAAGCTTTCTTT. The encoded protein is CASSDTLAQGMNTEAFF.

The V call is TRBV2, the J call TRBJ1-1; a possible D gene is TRBD1 (6 bases). The CDR3 loop spans 15 amino acids. Germline V gene sequence: CDR1 SNHLY, CDR2 FYNNEI. V was clipped by 3 bases and J by 5 bases, with 16 bases between them. The DNA for the CDR3 is TGTGCCAGCAGTGAGGACAGCCGATGGGGGACTGAAGCTTTCTTT. This codes for CASSEDSRWGTEAFF.